A selection of T cell receptor beta chains follows, all from one sample in a study of response to subunit inactivated influenza vaccine. From the RT-PCR reads, TCRdb called clonotypes with MiXCR, one entry per CDR3 protein. The repertoire holds 500,000 to 750,000 distinct CDR3 sequences, with 12% to 15% as singletons. Here the sequenced sample was PBMCs from blood, taken roughly 12 days after vaccination. The origin of the receptors is a man over 45 who received an inactivated influenza vaccine. The CDR3 runs from the conserved cysteine through the conserved F or W. Rows may omit the clone size; those that give it use once, few, many or a size class.

size	J	V	CDR3
few	TRBJ2-3	TRBV20-1	CSARPGATDTQYF
-	TRBJ2-1	TRBV6-5	CASSYFRGYEQFF
many	TRBJ2-3	TRBV28	CASSRDYTDTQYF
-	TRBJ2-5	TRBV7-2	CASSLSPSGGETQYF
-	TRBJ1-4	TRBV5-1	CASSLAGPRNEKLFF
few	TRBJ2-2	TRBV7-2	CASSLEIRANPGELFF
few	TRBJ2-1	TRBV12-3/TRBV12-4	CASRPGTGSVQFF
few	TRBJ2-7	TRBV28	CASSLFQGNEQYF
-	TRBJ2-2	TRBV12-3/TRBV12-4	CASSLRLAGGPRELFF
once	TRBJ2-7	TRBV12-5	CASGLVQHGQGKEKLTYEQYF
-	TRBJ2-1	TRBV4-3	CASSQDSLRLGYGDEQFF
-	TRBJ2-3	TRBV7-9	CASSQTSGRGTDTQYF
once	TRBJ2-3	TRBV18	CAGSLKAAFTDTQYF
many	TRBJ1-5	TRBV12-3/TRBV12-4	CASSLSWGNQPQHF
-	TRBJ2-3	TRBV6-4	CASSDPHSGTDTQYF
few	TRBJ2-1	TRBV20-1	CSKLAGGPHNEQFF
-	TRBJ1-1	TRBV2	CASSEAPTYALSNTEAFF
few	TRBJ1-5	TRBV28	CASSASGADQPQHF
-	TRBJ1-2	TRBV5-1	CASSFDSDYGYTF
-	TRBJ2-6	TRBV29-1	CSADLTGANVLTF
few	TRBJ1-1	TRBV5-5	CASSDGTGFTEAFF
many	TRBJ1-6	TRBV27	CASSPGRWNSPLHF
-	TRBJ1-2	TRBV20-1	CSARGQGATGYTF
-	TRBJ2-3	TRBV3-1	CASSKGGRTQYF
-	TRBJ2-1	TRBV7-9	CASSLAWGGQDEQFF
few	TRBJ2-5	TRBV4-2	CASSQGGTSEGETQYF
many	TRBJ1-1	TRBV7-9	CATQRQENTEAFF
few	TRBJ2-3	TRBV15	CATSTGKDRRTDTQYF
-	TRBJ2-5	TRBV29-1	CSVEAATRGETQYF
-	TRBJ2-7	TRBV4-1	CASSQGARGLVYEQYF
-	TRBJ2-7	TRBV11-3	CASSSPPHSPYEQYF
-	TRBJ2-5	TRBV4-3	CASSQDPGLAGETQYF
many	TRBJ1-4	TRBV7-2	CASSQGQGGEKLFF
many	TRBJ2-1	TRBV7-9	CAFPKGARYNEQFF
-	TRBJ2-2	TRBV7-2	CASQREGNTGELFF
few	TRBJ2-7	TRBV29-1	CSVSQTDVGEQYF
-	TRBJ2-7	TRBV2	CASRALVSVTYEQYF
few	TRBJ2-1	TRBV10-2	CASRNTNEYNEQFF
few	TRBJ2-1	TRBV5-1	CASSFASGSGGEQFF
few	TRBJ2-7	TRBV6-1	CASRPLAGASEQYF
-	TRBJ1-4	TRBV20-1	CSARDAGNEKLFF
-	TRBJ1-3	TRBV12-3/TRBV12-4	CASSPQGAGGNTIYF
-	TRBJ2-3	TRBV5-1	CASSALAGGGDTQYF